Listed below are T cell receptor beta chains from one sample, sequenced in a study of T cells in Graves' hyperthyroidism and ophthalmopathy. One entry per CDR3 protein results from TCRdb running MiXCR on the multiplex PCR reads. The table includes approximately 600,000 distinct CDR3 sequences, roughly 20% detected once. The sample taken for sequencing was blood. All receptors derive from a man aged 25 to 40 with Graves' ophthalmopathy. Both conserved end residues are part of each CDR3. Each record gives: CDR3 protein, J gene, V gene, clone size. A row's size may be missing; if present it is once, few, many or a size class.

CDR3 protein: CSAIGGAYENIQYF; J gene: TRBJ2-4; V gene: TRBV20-1; clone size: NA
CDR3 protein: CASSPFGDRVYGYTF; J gene: TRBJ1-2; V gene: TRBV7-2; clone size: few
CDR3 protein: CASSFGRITDTQYF; J gene: TRBJ2-3; V gene: TRBV5-1; clone size: many
CDR3 protein: CASSQASGSLDEQYF; J gene: TRBJ2-7; V gene: TRBV4-1; clone size: few
CDR3 protein: CATSGRDSTDTQYF; J gene: TRBJ2-3; V gene: TRBV15; clone size: NA
CDR3 protein: CASSSRGDNQPQHF; J gene: TRBJ1-5; V gene: TRBV18; clone size: many
CDR3 protein: CSARGLAGYNEQFF; J gene: TRBJ2-1; V gene: TRBV20-1; clone size: many
CDR3 protein: CARGWQGTPFQETQYF; J gene: TRBJ2-5; V gene: TRBV28; clone size: many
CDR3 protein: CASSLRLAGGGTDTQYF; J gene: TRBJ2-3; V gene: TRBV5-5; clone size: NA
CDR3 protein: CANRPGEGAYNEQFF; J gene: TRBJ2-1; V gene: TRBV7-2; clone size: NA
CDR3 protein: CASTLGGISYEQYF; J gene: TRBJ2-7; V gene: TRBV12-3/TRBV12-4; clone size: many
CDR3 protein: CSARDWTSGREGTQYF; J gene: TRBJ2-3; V gene: TRBV20-1; clone size: few
CDR3 protein: CASSRYLTSGIDQETQYF; J gene: TRBJ2-5; V gene: TRBV19; clone size: NA
CDR3 protein: CASSQHFGYEQYF; J gene: TRBJ2-7; V gene: TRBV10-1; clone size: few
CDR3 protein: CASSQDPIAGPSTDTQYF; J gene: TRBJ2-3; V gene: TRBV14; clone size: many
CDR3 protein: CSTKRVFSTDTQYF; J gene: TRBJ2-3; V gene: TRBV20-1; clone size: NA
CDR3 protein: CASSEEGKNTEAFF; J gene: TRBJ1-1; V gene: TRBV6-1; clone size: NA
CDR3 protein: CAWSGPGAASNQPQHF; J gene: TRBJ1-5; V gene: TRBV30; clone size: many
CDR3 protein: CASSYGRRVDTQYF; J gene: TRBJ2-3; V gene: TRBV6-2/TRBV6-3; clone size: NA
CDR3 protein: CAISESSGLVSGELFF; J gene: TRBJ2-2; V gene: TRBV10-3; clone size: NA
CDR3 protein: CASSEDFSGNNEQFF; J gene: TRBJ2-1; V gene: TRBV2; clone size: NA
CDR3 protein: CASSPPPGAVLAKNIQYF; J gene: TRBJ2-4; V gene: TRBV28; clone size: NA
CDR3 protein: CASSLGLAGGRGGETQYF; J gene: TRBJ2-5; V gene: TRBV6-2/TRBV6-3; clone size: NA
CDR3 protein: CASSLSSSAGGDEQFF; J gene: TRBJ2-1; V gene: TRBV7-8; clone size: many
CDR3 protein: CASSLYSGTTPSTGELFF; J gene: TRBJ2-2; V gene: TRBV5-1; clone size: NA
CDR3 protein: CASSVDPTGQDPNYGYTF; J gene: TRBJ1-2; V gene: TRBV9; clone size: few
CDR3 protein: CASSLGGRATLGGETQYF; J gene: TRBJ2-5; V gene: TRBV5-8; clone size: few
CDR3 protein: CASSQVYGGTSYEQYF; J gene: TRBJ2-7; V gene: TRBV4-3; clone size: NA
CDR3 protein: CASSKIRGGGSVNNEQFF; J gene: TRBJ2-1; V gene: TRBV7-2; clone size: many
CDR3 protein: CASSESHVYEQYF; J gene: TRBJ2-7; V gene: TRBV25-1; clone size: once
CDR3 protein: CASSLSGSRADTQYF; J gene: TRBJ2-3; V gene: TRBV7-3; clone size: few
CDR3 protein: CAWGFGTEAFF; J gene: TRBJ1-1; V gene: TRBV30; clone size: NA
CDR3 protein: CAISESILTQGASKNIQYF; J gene: TRBJ2-4; V gene: TRBV10-3; clone size: few
CDR3 protein: CASSNRPGLAGVYNEQFF; J gene: TRBJ2-1; V gene: TRBV19; clone size: NA
CDR3 protein: CAWSSTARIYGYTF; J gene: TRBJ1-2; V gene: TRBV30; clone size: many
CDR3 protein: CASSSTQGLGQYF; J gene: TRBJ2-7; V gene: TRBV7-2; clone size: many
CDR3 protein: CASSAGTLYGEQYF; J gene: TRBJ2-7; V gene: TRBV19; clone size: NA
CDR3 protein: CASRFASGSNAYNEQFF; J gene: TRBJ2-1; V gene: TRBV11-2; clone size: many
CDR3 protein: CASSGQTDTQYF; J gene: TRBJ2-3; V gene: TRBV6-1; clone size: NA
CDR3 protein: CAIRDRGSNEQFF; J gene: TRBJ2-1; V gene: TRBV19; clone size: many
CDR3 protein: CASSLDREEQYF; J gene: TRBJ2-7; V gene: TRBV7-9; clone size: few
CDR3 protein: CASSVGDGLGLPQHF; J gene: TRBJ1-5; V gene: TRBV2; clone size: many
CDR3 protein: CSARWREGVYEQYF; J gene: TRBJ2-7; V gene: TRBV20-1; clone size: few
CDR3 protein: CASSSGTSGRSSYNEQFF; J gene: TRBJ2-1; V gene: TRBV12-3/TRBV12-4; clone size: few
CDR3 protein: CASSRRGSGANEQFF; J gene: TRBJ2-1; V gene: TRBV5-6; clone size: few
CDR3 protein: CASSLSLAGGQYEQYF; J gene: TRBJ2-7; V gene: TRBV5-5; clone size: few
CDR3 protein: CASSPRTGPVGLNTEAFF; J gene: TRBJ1-1; V gene: TRBV27; clone size: many
CDR3 protein: CAQTPEANYGYTF; J gene: TRBJ1-2; V gene: TRBV2; clone size: NA
CDR3 protein: CASSLEAYEQFF; J gene: TRBJ2-1; V gene: TRBV7-9; clone size: few